This TCR beta chain was found in a study of CXCR3-negative and CXCR3-positive naive CD8 T cells (dated by TCRdb to about 2019). General notes on the study: In total, approximately 140 million TRB reads were obtained, which works out to roughly 1.5 +/- 0.3 million reads per library. Diversity and physicochemical repertoire analyses covered some ten donors pooled from two independent experiments. Naive subsets from roughly 5 donors and memory cells from 3 donors were included in the TRBV-TRBJ cluster analysis. Here is what the overall study found, with its caveats: Because surface CD5, which has been linked to self-reactivity in mice, was comparable between naive subsets, TCR interaction strength was also inferred from TRB CDR3 physicochemical properties. Naive CXCR3-negative and CXCR3-positive cells from the same donor showed similar TRBV-TRBJ usage, whereas memory cells showed distinct patterns. Both naive subsets had comparably high repertoire diversity, while memory CD8+ T cells had much lower repertoire diversity. Freshly isolated PBMCs were used for most assays because CXCR3 expression went down partially after cryopreservation.

For sequencing, a NextSeq 550 was employed. The Human TCR Profiling Kit (MiLaboratory) was used to prepare UMI-labeled 5' RACE TRB cDNA libraries. cDNA synthesis used the entire amount of extracted RNA, and PCR amplification then used the entire amount of cDNA produced. Libraries were prepared in parallel using an identical number of PCR cycles. The paper's processing steps were these. MIGEC and MiXCR extracted about 53,000 +/- 10,000 unique UMI-labeled TRB cDNA molecules per library, requiring at least two reads per UMI. An average of 40,000 +/- 10,000 functional in-frame TRB CDR3 nucleotide clonotypes without stop codons was found per library. Diversity metrics, including normalized Shannon-Wiener and Chao1, were computed in VDJtools after downsampling to 5000 UMI-labeled TRB molecules per sample. VDJtools computed clonotype-size-weighted physicochemical properties of the central five CDR3 residues: interaction energy, strength, volume and Kidera factor 4. Once TCRdb had reprocessed the reads, it stored one entry per CDR3 protein sequence and supplied no DNA. For this entry, the V and J calls and clone size follow TCRdb and not the study's own pipeline. The table for this sample shows tens of thousands of distinct CDR3 sequences. The ten largest clonotypes hold roughly 10% of the sample.

For every CD8+ T cell subset, under 350,000 cells were flow-sorted straight into RLT lysis buffer, and each subset was sorted in triplicate. Using standard density gradient centrifugation, peripheral blood mononuclear cells were isolated from buffy coats. Total RNA was extracted from sorted cells using an RNeasy Mini Kit. Inclusive of the bounding cysteine and phenylalanine, the CDR3 is 14 residues long. No DNA accompanies this entry. In the germline V gene (reference sequence), CDR1 corresponds to SEHNR and CDR2 to FQNEAQ. To note about this clonotype: Its antigen has not been determined.

The V and J genes are TRBV7-9 and TRBJ1-5; TCRdb selects TRBD1, and the lack of DNA leaves this call unchecked. The sequenced sample was memory CD8+ T cells from blood. The cell subset or site label of this sample denotes: conventional CD8+ memory T cells (TMEM), sorted as controls. The TCR was taken from a human donor in good health. Some clones in this sample may be carry-over from other donors' samples. The CDR3 protein is CASSSGQGNQPQHF.